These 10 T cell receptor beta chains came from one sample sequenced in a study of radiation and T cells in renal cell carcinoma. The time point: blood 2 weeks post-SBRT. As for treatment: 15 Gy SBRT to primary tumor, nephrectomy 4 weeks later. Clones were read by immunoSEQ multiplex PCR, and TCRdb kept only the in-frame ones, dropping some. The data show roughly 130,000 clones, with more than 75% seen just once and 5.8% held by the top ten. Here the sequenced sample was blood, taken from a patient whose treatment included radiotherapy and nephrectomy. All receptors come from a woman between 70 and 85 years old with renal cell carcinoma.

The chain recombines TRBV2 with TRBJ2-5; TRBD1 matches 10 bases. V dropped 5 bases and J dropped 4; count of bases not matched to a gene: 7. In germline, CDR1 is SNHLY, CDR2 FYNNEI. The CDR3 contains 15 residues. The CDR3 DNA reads TGTGCCAGCAGTTCCGGGACAGGGGTATTAGAGACCCAGTACTTC. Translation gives CASSSGTGVLETQYF.

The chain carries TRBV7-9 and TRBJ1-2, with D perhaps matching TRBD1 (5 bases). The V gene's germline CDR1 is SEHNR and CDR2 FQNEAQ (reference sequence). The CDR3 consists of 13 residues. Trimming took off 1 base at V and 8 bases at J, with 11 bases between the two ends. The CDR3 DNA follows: TGTGCCAGCAGCTTAGTTGACAGAGAAGGCTACACCTTC. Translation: CASSLVDREGYTF. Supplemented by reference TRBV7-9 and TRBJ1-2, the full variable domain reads DTGVSQNPRHKITKRGQNVTFRCDPISEHNRLYWYRQTLGQGPEFLTYFQNEAQLEKSRLLSDRFSAERPKGSFSTLEIQRTEQGDSAMYLCASSLVDREGYTFGSGTRLTVV.

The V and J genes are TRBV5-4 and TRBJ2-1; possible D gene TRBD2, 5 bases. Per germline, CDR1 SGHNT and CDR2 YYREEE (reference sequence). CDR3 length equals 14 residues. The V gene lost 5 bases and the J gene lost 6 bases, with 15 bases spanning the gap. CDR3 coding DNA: TGTGCCAGCAGGGCGGTCGGGGAAGGCAATGAGCAGTTCTTC. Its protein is CASRAVGEGNEQFF.

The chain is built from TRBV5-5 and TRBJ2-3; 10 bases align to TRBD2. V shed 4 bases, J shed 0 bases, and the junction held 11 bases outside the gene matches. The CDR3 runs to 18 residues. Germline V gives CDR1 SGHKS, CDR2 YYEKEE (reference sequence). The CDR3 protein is CASSLGSGGAPSTDTQYF. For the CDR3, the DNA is TGTGCCAGCAGCCTTGGGAGCGGGGGGGCCCCTAGCACAGATACGCAGTATTTT. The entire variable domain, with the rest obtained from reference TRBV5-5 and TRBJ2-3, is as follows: DAGVTQSPTHLIKTRGQQVTLRCSPISGHKSVSWYQQVLGQGPQFIFQYYEKEERGRGNFPDRFSARQFPNYSSELNVNALLLGDSALYLCASSLGSGGAPSTDTQYFGPGTRLTVL.

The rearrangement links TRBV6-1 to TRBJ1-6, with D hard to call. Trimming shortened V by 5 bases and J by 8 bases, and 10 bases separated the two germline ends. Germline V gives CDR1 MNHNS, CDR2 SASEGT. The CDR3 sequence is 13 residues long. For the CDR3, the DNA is TGTGCCAGCAGTACCGCTAGGGATTCACCCCTCCACTTT. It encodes CASSTARDSPLHF.

In DNA form, the CDR3 reads TGTGCCAGCAGTTCGAACAGGGCCAACTATGGCTACACCTTC. Translation gives CASSSNRANYGYTF. V and J are TRBV6-5 and TRBJ1-2; D is perhaps TRBD1 (6 bases). CDR3 length: 14 amino acids. Germline CDR1 and CDR2: MNHEY and SVGAGI. Trimming left V 4 bases short and J 2 bases short, with 11 bases between.

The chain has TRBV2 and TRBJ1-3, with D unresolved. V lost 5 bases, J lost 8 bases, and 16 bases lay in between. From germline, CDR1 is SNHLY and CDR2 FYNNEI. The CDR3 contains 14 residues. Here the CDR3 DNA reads TGTGCCAGCAGTCCCCTCAGGCAAATGGACACCATATATTTT. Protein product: CASSPLRQMDTIYF.

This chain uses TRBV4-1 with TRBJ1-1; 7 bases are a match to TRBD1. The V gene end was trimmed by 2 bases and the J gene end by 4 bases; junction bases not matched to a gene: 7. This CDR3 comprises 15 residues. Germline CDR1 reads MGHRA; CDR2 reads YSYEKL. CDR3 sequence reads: CASSQRGGAITEAFF. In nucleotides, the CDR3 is TGCGCCAGCAGCCAAAGAGGGGGCGCGATCACTGAAGCTTTCTTT.

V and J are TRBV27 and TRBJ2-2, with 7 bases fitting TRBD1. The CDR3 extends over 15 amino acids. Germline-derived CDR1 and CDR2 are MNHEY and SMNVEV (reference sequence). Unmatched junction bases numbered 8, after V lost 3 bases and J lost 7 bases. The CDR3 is CASSFYATGVGELFF. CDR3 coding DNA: TGTGCCAGCAGTTTCTACGCCACAGGGGTCGGGGAGCTGTTTTTT.

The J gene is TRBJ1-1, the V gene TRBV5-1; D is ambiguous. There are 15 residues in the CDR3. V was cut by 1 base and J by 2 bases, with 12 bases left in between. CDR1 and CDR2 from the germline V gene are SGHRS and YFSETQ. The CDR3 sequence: CASSLNVFLNTEAFF. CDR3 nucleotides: TGCGCCAGCAGCTTGAATGTGTTTCTCAACACTGAAGCTTTCTTT.